The next 17 T cell receptor beta chains were all read from a single sample in a study of T cell repertoires in cytomegalovirus infection. TCRdb re-derived calls from the reads in MiXCR, one entry per CDR3 protein. This repertoire shows around 530,000 distinct CDR3 sequences, 15% to 20% found once; its top ten account for about 24%. The material sequenced was CD8+ T cells from PBMCs. All receptors derive from a human donor in good health (CMV status not recorded). Some clones in this sample may be carry-over from other donors' samples.

This clonotype was counted at least ten times. The CDR3 loop reads CASSPLTGSNQPQHF. The CDR3 DNA sequence: TGTGCCAGCAGCCCCCTAACAGGGAGCAATCAGCCCCAGCATTTT. V and J are TRBV12-3 or TRBV12-4 and TRBJ1-5; weak D call: TRBD1 (6 bases). Trimming removed 6 bases from V and 1 base from J, with 13 bases in between. This CDR3 has 15 amino acids.

In its sample, this clonotype was seen many times. The genes are TRBV2 and TRBJ2-2; possibly TRBD1 or TRBD2 for D (6 bases each). The germline gives CDR1 SNHLY, CDR2 FYNNEI. The CDR3 consists of 16 residues. V was trimmed by 1 base and J by 0 bases, leaving 9 bases between them. The CDR3 is CASSEGGASNTGELFF. The CDR3 bases are TGTGCCAGCAGTGAAGGGGGGGCCTCGAACACCGGGGAGCTGTTTTTT. The full variable domain, rest sourced from reference TRBV2 and TRBJ2-2, is EPEVTQTPSHQVTQMGQEVILRCVPISNHLYFYWYRQILGQKVEFLVSFYNNEISEKSEIFDDQFSVERPDGSNFTLKIRSTKLEDSAMYFCASSEGGASNTGELFFGEGSRLTVL.

The chain joins TRBV27 to TRBJ2-1; 7 bases are shared with TRBD2. From germline, CDR1 is MNHEY and CDR2 SMNVEV (reference sequence). V lost 1 base to trimming and J lost 5 bases; unmatched junction nucleotides: 11. CDR3 length: 17 residues. CDR3 nucleotide sequence: TGTGCCAGCAGTTTATGGGCTAGCGGCCCACAAGACAATGAGCAGTTCTTC. Translated, it gives CASSLWASGPQDNEQFF.

The chain is built from TRBV28 and TRBJ2-5; TRBD1 might be the D (5 bases). CDR3 length equals 14 residues. Germline V CDR1 and CDR2: MDHEN, SYDVKM. Deletions cut 5 bases from V and 2 bases from J, with 12 bases between. CDR3 sequence reads: CASSVRTPQETQYF. In DNA form, the CDR3 reads TGTGCCAGCAGTGTGCGGACACCTCAAGAGACCCAGTACTTC.

V gene TRBV2 combines with J gene TRBJ2-3, with 9 bases identical to TRBD2. Germline CDR1 reads SNHLY; CDR2 reads FYNNEI. This CDR3 spans 16 amino acids. J was trimmed by 3 bases and V by 5 bases; bases with no gene match: 9. The CDR3 sequence is CASSLKLAGLTDTQYF. CDR3 nucleotide sequence: TGTGCCAGCAGTCTCAAACTAGCGGGCCTAACAGATACGCAGTATTTT.

The chain has TRBV15 and TRBJ1-1, with 7 bases matching TRBD1. After removal of 4 bases from V and 0 bases from J, the junction contained 2 bases not matched to a gene. Germline V gene data show CDR1 as LNHNV and CDR2 as YYDKDF (reference sequence). The CDR3 is 14 amino acids. The CDR3 sequence is CATSKGQLNTEAFF. CDR3 in DNA: TGTGCCACCAGCAAGGGACAGCTGAACACTGAAGCTTTCTTT.

There are many counts of this clonotype. V usage is TRBV7-2 and J usage is TRBJ2-1; D remains ambiguous. The CDR3 sequence is 15 residues long. The V and J ends lost 1 base and 4 bases respectively, with 11 bases between them. Looked up from germline, CDR1 is SGHTA and CDR2 is FQGNSA. CDR3 sequence reads: CASSLEGARYNEQFF. As DNA, the CDR3 is TGTGCCAGCAGCTTAGAGGGCGCGCGATACAATGAGCAGTTCTTC.

This clonotype was detected only once. The chain joins TRBV5-4 to TRBJ2-3; 13 bases align to TRBD2. The CDR3 has 17 amino acids. Looked up from germline, CDR1 is SGHNT and CDR2 is YYREEE (reference sequence). V dropped 2 bases and J dropped 2; count of bases not matched to a gene: 5. CDR3 loop: CASSFGTSGIYTDTQYF. The CDR3 DNA follows: TGTGCCAGCAGCTTCGGGACTAGCGGGATTTACACAGATACGCAGTATTTT.

For this clonotype: A junction boundary mismatches the germline segment, possibly from a read error. The rearrangement links TRBV7-6 to TRBJ1-1; the D is unclear. Germline lookup yields CDR1 SGHVS and CDR2 FNYEAQ. This CDR3 has 11 residues. CDR3 in amino acids: CASSRADEALF. As DNA, the CDR3 is TGTGCCAGCAGCCGGGCCGATGAAGCTTTATTT. Drawing the rest from reference TRBV7-6 and TRBJ1-1, the complete variable domain is GAGVSQSPRYKVTKRGQDVALRCDPISGHVSLYWYRQALGQGPEFLTYFNYEAQQDKSGLPNDRFSAERPEGSISTLTIQRTEQRDSAMYRCASSRADEALFGQGTRLTVV.

The chain links TRBV27 to TRBJ1-1; D may be TRBD1 (5 bases). The CDR3 spans 13 residues. Germline V gives CDR1 MNHEY, CDR2 SMNVEV (reference sequence). The germline V and J ends were trimmed by 4 bases and 4 bases, with 10 bases remaining between them. CDR3 in DNA: TGTGCCAGCAGTTCGGGACTGCCCACTGAAGCTTTCTTT. Protein sequence: CASSSGLPTEAFF.

This clonotype has a single count. The chain couples TRBV6-2 or TRBV6-3 to TRBJ2-7, with TRBD2 matching 14 bases. The ends lost 2 bases at V and 3 bases at J; junction bases unmatched: 6. The CDR3 length is 17 residues. Germline CDR1 and CDR2: MNHEY and SVGEGT. CDR3 sequence (DNA): TGTGCCAGCAGTTACCCCGGGACTAGCGGGAGTCGCTACGAGCAGTACTTC. The encoded protein is CASSYPGTSGSRYEQYF.

In this sample, this clonotype turned up a few times. The CDR3 loop reads CASSQERLESYEQYF. The CDR3 DNA follows: TGTGCCAGCAGCCAAGAGCGTCTAGAGAGCTACGAGCAGTACTTC. The chain combines TRBV3-1 with TRBJ2-7; D is ambiguous. With 0 bases removed from V and 3 bases from J, the gap between germline ends came to 12 bases. This CDR3 is built from 15 residues. Germline CDR1 LGHDT, CDR2 YNNKEL (reference sequence).

This clonotype was picked up a small number of times. CDR3 region: CASSWQIYSNQPQHF. The CDR3 bases are TGTGCCAGTAGTTGGCAGATCTATAGCAATCAGCCCCAGCATTTT. The chain recombines TRBV19 with TRBJ1-5; D call uncertain. Germline-derived CDR1 and CDR2 are LNHDA and SQIVND (reference sequence). V was shortened by 5 bases and J by 0 bases, with 11 bases between the two germline ends. This CDR3 has 15 amino acids.

The chain is built from TRBV29-1 and TRBJ1-1; D not resolved. V shed 7 bases and J shed 9 bases, with 12 bases lying between them. This CDR3 is built from 10 residues. Germline-derived CDR1 and CDR2 are SQVTM and ANQGSEA. The CDR3 coding sequence is TGCAGCGCCCTCGGAAGACAAGCTTTCTTT. Protein sequence: CSALGRQAFF.

This clonotype showed up many times. Here the CDR3 DNA reads TGTGCCAGCAGCTTATCCGGGACTAGCGGTTTCTCCTACGAGCAGTACTTC. The encoded protein is CASSLSGTSGFSYEQYF. The V call is TRBV5-4, the J call TRBJ2-7, with TRBD2 identical over 11 bases. CDR1 SGHNT and CDR2 YYREEE come from the germline V gene (reference sequence). CDR3 length equals 17 residues. Trimming took 2 bases from V and 0 from J; bases not matched to a gene: 7.

The chain has TRBV24-1 and TRBJ1-2, with D perhaps TRBD1 (5 bases). The ends were cut back, 1 base at V and 0 bases at J, with 11 bases in the middle. CDR3 length: 16 residues. Per the germline V gene, CDR1 is KGHDR and CDR2 is SFDVKD. CDR3: CATSDFRDGSNYGYTF. Written as DNA, the CDR3 is TGTGCCACCAGTGATTTCCGGGACGGGTCTAACTATGGCTACACCTTC.

This clonotype was observed many times. The chain links TRBV6-1 to TRBJ2-1, with TRBD2 identical over 7 bases. The J segment lost 4 bases and the V segment lost 1 base, leaving 4 bases of the junction unmatched. CDR1 is MNHNS, CDR2 SASEGT, per germline. CDR3 length: 15 residues. DNA for the CDR3: TGTGCCAGCAGTGAAGTGCTAGCGGAGTACAATGAGCAGTTCTTC. It translates to CASSEVLAEYNEQFF.